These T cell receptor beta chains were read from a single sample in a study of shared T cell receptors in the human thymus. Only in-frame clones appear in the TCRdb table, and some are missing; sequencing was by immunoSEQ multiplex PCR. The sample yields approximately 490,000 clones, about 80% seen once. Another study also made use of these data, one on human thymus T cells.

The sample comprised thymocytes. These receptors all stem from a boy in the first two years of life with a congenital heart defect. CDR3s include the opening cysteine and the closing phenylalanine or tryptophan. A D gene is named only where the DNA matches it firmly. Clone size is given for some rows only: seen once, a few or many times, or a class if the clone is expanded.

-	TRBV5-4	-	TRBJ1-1	CASSGGGNREEAFF	TGTGCCAGCAGCGGGGGGGGGAACAGGGAGGAAGCTTTCTTT
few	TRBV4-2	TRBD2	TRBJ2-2	CASSQDGGLAQTNTGELFF	TGTGCCAGCAGCCAAGATGGGGGACTAGCGCAGACGAACACCGGGGAGCTGTTTTTT
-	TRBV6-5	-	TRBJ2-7	CASSPVTGKQYF	TGTGCCAGCAGCCCGGTCACGGGAAAGCAGTACTTC
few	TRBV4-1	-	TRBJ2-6	CASSQYRRNSGANVLTF	TGCGCCAGCAGCCAGTATCGGCGGAACTCTGGGGCCAACGTCCTGACTTTC
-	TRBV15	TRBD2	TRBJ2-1	CATSRDNSKLAGEVDEQFF	TGTGCCACCAGCAGAGATAATTCCAAGCTAGCGGGAGAGGTCGATGAGCAGTTCTTC
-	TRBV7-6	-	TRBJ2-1	CASSLAPGSLYNEQFF	TGTGCCAGCAGCTTAGCGCCCGGGAGTCTCTACAATGAGCAGTTCTTC
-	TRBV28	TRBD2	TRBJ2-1	CASSAWSSGRTNEQFF	TGTGCCAGCAGTGCATGGTCTAGCGGGAGAACAAATGAGCAGTTCTTC
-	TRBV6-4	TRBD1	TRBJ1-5	CASSDPPEWARGQPQHF	TGTGCCAGCAGTGACCCACCGGAGTGGGCCAGGGGGCAGCCCCAGCATTTT
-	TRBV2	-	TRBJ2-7	CASRHTETYEQYF	TGTGCCAGCAGGCATACAGAAACCTACGAGCAGTACTTC
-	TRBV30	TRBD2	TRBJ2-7	CAWTPYERTSYEQYF	TGTGCCTGGACCCCATACGAGCGGACTAGCTACGAGCAGTACTTC
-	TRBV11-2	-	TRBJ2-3	CASSLEMGQGASTDTQYF	TGTGCCAGCAGCTTAGAAATGGGTCAGGGCGCTAGCACAGATACGCAGTATTTT
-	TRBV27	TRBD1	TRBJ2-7	CASSPRTGDNYEQYF	TGTGCCAGCAGTCCTAGGACAGGGGATAACTACGAGCAGTACTTC
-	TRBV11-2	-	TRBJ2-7	CASSFFWGRWYEQYF	TGTGCCAGCAGCTTTTTTTGGGGGAGGTGGTACGAGCAGTACTTC
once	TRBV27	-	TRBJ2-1	CASSVTAHNEQFF	TGTGCCAGCAGTGTAACAGCCCACAATGAGCAGTTCTTC
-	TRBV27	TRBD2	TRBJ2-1	CASSLSGLAVYNEQFF	TGTGCCAGCAGTTTATCGGGACTAGCGGTATACAATGAGCAGTTCTTC
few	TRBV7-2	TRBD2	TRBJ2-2	CASSQGLAGGYTGELFF	TGTGCCAGCAGCCAGGGACTAGCGGGAGGATACACCGGGGAGCTGTTTTTT
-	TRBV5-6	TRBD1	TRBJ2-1	CASSLALRTGDDEQFF	TGTGCCAGCAGCTTGGCGTTGCGGACAGGGGACGATGAGCAGTTCTTC
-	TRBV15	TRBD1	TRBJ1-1	CATSSMTGGLNTEAFF	TGTGCCACCAGCAGTATGACAGGGGGGCTGAACACTGAAGCTTTCTTT
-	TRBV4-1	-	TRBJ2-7	CASNRTRPRLYEQYF	TGCGCCAGCAACCGAACTAGGCCCCGTTTATACGAGCAGTACTTC
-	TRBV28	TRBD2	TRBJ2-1	CASSAPNYRGLAGMNEQFF	TGTGCCAGCAGCGCCCCCAATTACAGGGGACTAGCGGGTATGAATGAGCAGTTCTTC
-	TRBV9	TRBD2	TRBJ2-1	CASSVLSGRKDEQFF	TGTGCCAGCAGCGTTTTGAGCGGGAGAAAGGACGAGCAGTTCTTC
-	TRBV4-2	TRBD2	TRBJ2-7	CASSSERECYEQYF	TGTGCCAGCAGCTCTGAGCGGGAGTGCTACGAGCAGTACTTC
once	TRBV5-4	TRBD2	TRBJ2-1	CASSLVGLAGPYNEQFF	TGTGCCAGCAGCTTAGTGGGACTAGCGGGGCCCTACAATGAGCAGTTCTTC
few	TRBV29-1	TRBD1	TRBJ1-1	CSVAPGTGGYTEAFF	TGCAGCGTCGCCCCCGGGACAGGGGGTTACACTGAAGCTTTCTTT
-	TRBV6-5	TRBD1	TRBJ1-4	CASSRRDRNEKLFF	TGTGCCAGCAGCCGACGGGACAGGAATGAAAAACTGTTTTTT
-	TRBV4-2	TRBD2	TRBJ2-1	CASMSLLLTQSGEFNEQFF	TGTGCCAGCATGTCTCTCCTATTGACCCAGAGCGGGGAGTTCAATGAGCAGTTCTTC
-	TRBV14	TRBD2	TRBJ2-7	CASSQDLLAGGPGEQYF	TGTGCCAGCAGCCAAGACTTACTAGCGGGAGGGCCGGGGGAGCAGTACTTC
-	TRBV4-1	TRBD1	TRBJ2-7	CASSLKLRDRVYEQYF	TGCGCCAGCAGCCTTAAACTCCGGGACAGGGTCTACGAGCAGTACTTC
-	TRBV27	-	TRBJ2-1	CASSLALGGNEQFF	TGTGCCAGCAGTCTAGCGCTGGGGGGCAATGAGCAGTTCTTC
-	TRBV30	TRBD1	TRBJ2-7	CAWSVWDRGRAISYEQYF	TGTGCCTGGAGTGTCTGGGACAGGGGGCGAGCCATCTCCTACGAGCAGTACTTC
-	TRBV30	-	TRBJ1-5	CAWSPPGARLYSNQPQHF	TGTGCCTGGAGTCCCCCAGGGGCTCGCCTTTATAGCAATCAGCCCCAGCATTTT
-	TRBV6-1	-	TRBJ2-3	CASTLAGSQDTQYF	TGTGCCAGCACCTTGGCAGGGTCCCAAGATACGCAGTATTTT
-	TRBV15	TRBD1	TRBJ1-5	CATSRDPARGRQPQHF	TGTGCCACCAGCAGAGATCCGGCCAGGGGGCGTCAGCCCCAGCATTTT
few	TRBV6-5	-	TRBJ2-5	CASGDTGKRETQYF	TGTGCCAGCGGTGATACGGGAAAACGGGAGACCCAGTACTTC
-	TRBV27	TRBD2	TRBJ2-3	CASSLTSSVTQYF	TGTGCCAGCAGTTTGACTAGCTCGGTTACGCAGTATTTT
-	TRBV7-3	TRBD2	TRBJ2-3	CASSAGTSGASTDTQYF	TGTGCCAGCAGCGCCGGGACTAGCGGGGCGAGCACAGATACGCAGTATTTT
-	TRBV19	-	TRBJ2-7	CASSIATEPYEQYF	TGTGCCAGTAGTATAGCTACTGAGCCCTACGAGCAGTACTTC
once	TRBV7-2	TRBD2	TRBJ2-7	CASSPGLAGSHEQYF	TGTGCCAGCAGCCCCGGACTAGCGGGATCTCACGAGCAGTACTTC
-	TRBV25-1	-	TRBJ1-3	CASSDRPDRIGNTIYF	TGTGCCAGCAGTGACCGACCTGACAGGATTGGAAACACCATATATTTT
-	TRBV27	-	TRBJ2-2	CAAFGGNGELFF	TGTGCCGCTTTCGGAGGGAACGGGGAGCTGTTTTTT